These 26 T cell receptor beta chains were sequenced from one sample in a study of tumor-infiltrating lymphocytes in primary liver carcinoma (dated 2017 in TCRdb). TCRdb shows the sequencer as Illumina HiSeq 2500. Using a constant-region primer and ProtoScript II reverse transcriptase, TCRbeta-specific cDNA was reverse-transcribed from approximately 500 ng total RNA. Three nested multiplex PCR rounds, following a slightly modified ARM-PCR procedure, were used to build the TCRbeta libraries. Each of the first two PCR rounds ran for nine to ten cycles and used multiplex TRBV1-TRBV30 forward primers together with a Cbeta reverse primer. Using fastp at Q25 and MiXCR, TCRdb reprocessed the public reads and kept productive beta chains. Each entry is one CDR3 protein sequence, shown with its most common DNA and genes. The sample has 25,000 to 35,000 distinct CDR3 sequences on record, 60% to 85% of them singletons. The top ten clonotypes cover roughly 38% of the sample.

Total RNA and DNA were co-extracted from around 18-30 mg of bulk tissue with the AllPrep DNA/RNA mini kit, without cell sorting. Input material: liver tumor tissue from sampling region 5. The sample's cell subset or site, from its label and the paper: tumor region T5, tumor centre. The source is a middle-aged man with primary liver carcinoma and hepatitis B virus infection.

The CDR3 nucleotides read TGTGCCAGCGACTCTATCGGGAGTGCCCCCGGGGAGCTGTTTTTT. It is translated as CASDSIGSAPGELFF. V gene TRBV11-2 combines with J gene TRBJ2-2; TRBD2 is a possible D gene (6 bases). The CDR3 length is 15 residues. Per the germline V gene, CDR1 is SGHAT and CDR2 is FQNNGV. V was trimmed by 8 bases and J by 6 bases, leaving 19 bases between them.

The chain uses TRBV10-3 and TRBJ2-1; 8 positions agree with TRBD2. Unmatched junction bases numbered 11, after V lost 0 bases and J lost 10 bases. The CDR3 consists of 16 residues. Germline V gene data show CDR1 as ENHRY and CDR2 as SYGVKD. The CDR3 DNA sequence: TGTGCCATCAGTGAGTCAGGGACCAGCGGGAGTCACGAGCAGTTCTTC. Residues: CAISESGTSGSHEQFF.

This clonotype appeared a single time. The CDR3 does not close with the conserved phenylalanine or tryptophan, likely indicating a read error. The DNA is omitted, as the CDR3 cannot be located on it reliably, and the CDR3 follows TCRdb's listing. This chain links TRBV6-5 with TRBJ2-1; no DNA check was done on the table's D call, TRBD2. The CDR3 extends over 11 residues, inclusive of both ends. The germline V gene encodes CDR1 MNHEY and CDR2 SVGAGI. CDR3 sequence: CAIERGTSEFS.

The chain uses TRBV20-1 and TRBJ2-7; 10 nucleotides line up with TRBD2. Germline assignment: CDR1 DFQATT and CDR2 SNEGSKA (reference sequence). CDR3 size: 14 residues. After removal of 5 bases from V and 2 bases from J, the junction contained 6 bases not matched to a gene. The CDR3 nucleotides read TGCAGTGCTTGTCTAGCGGGAGAGACCTACGAGCAGTACTTC. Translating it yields CSACLAGETYEQYF.

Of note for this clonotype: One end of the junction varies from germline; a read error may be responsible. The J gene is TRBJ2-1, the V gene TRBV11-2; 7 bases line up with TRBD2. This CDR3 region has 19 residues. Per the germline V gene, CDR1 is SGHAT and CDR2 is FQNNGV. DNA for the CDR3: TGTGCCAGCAGCTTAAATGGGCGATCCAGCGGGACCCTTTACAGTGAGCAGTTCTTC. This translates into CASSLNGRSSGTLYSEQFF.

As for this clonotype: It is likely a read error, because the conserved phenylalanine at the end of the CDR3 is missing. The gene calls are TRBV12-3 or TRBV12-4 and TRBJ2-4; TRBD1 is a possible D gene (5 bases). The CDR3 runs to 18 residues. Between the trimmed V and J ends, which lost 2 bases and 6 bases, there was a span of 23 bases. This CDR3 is CASSLWGGADIPINIQYS. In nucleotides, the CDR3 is TGTGCCAGCAGTTTATGGGGTGGGGCGGACATACCCATAAACATTCAGTACTCC.

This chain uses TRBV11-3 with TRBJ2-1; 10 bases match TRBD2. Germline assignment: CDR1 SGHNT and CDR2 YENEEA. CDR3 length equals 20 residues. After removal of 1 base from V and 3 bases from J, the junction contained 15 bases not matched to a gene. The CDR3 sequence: CASSLVLGRERTSGYNEQFF. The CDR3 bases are TGTGCCAGCAGCTTAGTCTTAGGACGGGAAAGGACTAGCGGCTACAATGAGCAGTTCTTC.

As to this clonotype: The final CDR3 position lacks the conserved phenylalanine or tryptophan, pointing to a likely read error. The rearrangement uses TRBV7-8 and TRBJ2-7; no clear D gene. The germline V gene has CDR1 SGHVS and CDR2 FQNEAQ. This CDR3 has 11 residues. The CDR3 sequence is CVSSQVGEQYL. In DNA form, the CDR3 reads TGTGTCAGCAGCCAGGTGGGCGAGCAGTACCTC.

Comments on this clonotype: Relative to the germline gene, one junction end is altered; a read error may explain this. DNA for the CDR3: TGTGCAAACAGCCAAGCGGCTAGCGGGGTTTCCTACGAGCAGCACTTC. This sequence encodes CANSQAASGVSYEQHF. The chain combines TRBV4-2 with TRBJ2-7; 9 bases match TRBD2. The CDR3 runs to 16 residues. Germline loops: CDR1 LGHNA, CDR2 YNFKEQ.

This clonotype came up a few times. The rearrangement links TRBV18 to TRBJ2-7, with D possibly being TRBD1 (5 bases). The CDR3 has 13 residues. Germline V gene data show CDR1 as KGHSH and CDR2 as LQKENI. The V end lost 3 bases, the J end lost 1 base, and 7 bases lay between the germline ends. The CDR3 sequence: CASSPTVSYEQYF. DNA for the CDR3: TGTGCCAGCTCACCGACAGTTTCCTACGAGCAGTACTTC.

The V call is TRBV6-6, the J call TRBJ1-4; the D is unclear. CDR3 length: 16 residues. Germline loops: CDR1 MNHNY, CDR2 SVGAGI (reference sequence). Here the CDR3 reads CGSSYAEEGFHEKLFF. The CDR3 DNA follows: TGTGGTAGCAGTTACGCCGAAGAGGGTTTCCATGAAAAACTGTTTTTT.

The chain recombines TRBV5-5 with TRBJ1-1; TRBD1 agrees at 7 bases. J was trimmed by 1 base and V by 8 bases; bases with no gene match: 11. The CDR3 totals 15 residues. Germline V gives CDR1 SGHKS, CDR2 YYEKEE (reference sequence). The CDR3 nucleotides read TGTGCCAGAAGCAACACAGGGGATAAGAACACTGAAGCTTTCTTT. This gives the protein CARSNTGDKNTEAFF.

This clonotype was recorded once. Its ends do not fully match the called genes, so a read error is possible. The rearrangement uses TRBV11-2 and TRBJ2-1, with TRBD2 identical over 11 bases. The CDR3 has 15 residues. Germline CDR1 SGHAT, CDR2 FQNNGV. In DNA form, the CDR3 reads TGTGGCAGCAGTATTCTAGCGGGGGGACACAATGAGCGGTTCTTC. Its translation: CGSSILAGGHNERFF.

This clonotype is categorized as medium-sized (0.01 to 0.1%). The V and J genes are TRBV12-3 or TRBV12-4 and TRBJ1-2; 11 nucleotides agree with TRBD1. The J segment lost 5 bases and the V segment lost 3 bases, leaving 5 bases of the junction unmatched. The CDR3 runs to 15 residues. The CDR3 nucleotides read TGTGCCAGCAGTTTGGGGACAGGGGGAGGGTATGGCTACACCTTC. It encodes CASSLGTGGGYGYTF.

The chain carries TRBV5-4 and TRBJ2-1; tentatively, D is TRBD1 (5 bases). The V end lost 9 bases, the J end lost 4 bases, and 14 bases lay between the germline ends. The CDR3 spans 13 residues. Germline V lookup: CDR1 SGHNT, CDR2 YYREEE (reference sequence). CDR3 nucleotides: TGTGCCATCGGCTTGGGGCAGTACAATGAGCAGTTCTTC. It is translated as CAIGLGQYNEQFF. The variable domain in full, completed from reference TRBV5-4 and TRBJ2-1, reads ETGVTQSPTHLIKTRGQQVTLRCSSQSGHNTVSWYQQALGQGPQFIFQYYREEENGRGNFPPRFSGLQFPNYSSELNVNALELDDSALYLCAIGLGQYNEQFFGPGTRLTVL.

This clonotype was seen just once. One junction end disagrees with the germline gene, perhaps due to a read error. DNA for the CDR3: TGCGCCAGCAGCTTCCGGACTAGCAGGGCGAACACCGGGGAGCTGTTTTTT. This gives the protein CASSFRTSRANTGELFF. This chain connects TRBV7-8 to TRBJ2-2, with 8 bases fitting TRBD2. The CDR3 covers 17 residues. Per the germline V gene, CDR1 is SGHVS and CDR2 is FQNEAQ.

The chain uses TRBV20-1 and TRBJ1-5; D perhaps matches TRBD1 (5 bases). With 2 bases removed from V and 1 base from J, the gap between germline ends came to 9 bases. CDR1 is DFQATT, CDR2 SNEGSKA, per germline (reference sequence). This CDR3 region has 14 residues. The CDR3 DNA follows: TGCAGTGCTAGACTTAGGGGAAGCAATCAGCCCCAGCATTTT. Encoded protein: CSARLRGSNQPQHF.

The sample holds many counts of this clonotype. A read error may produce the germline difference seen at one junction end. The CDR3 region is CASSSRGRNTEVFF. CDR3 in DNA: TGTGCCAGCAGCTCGCGGGGCAGGAACACTGAAGTTTTCTTT. The chain recombines TRBV13 with TRBJ1-1; D may be TRBD1 (5 bases). The V gene's germline CDR1 is PRHDT and CDR2 FYEKMQ (reference sequence). The CDR3 runs to 14 residues.

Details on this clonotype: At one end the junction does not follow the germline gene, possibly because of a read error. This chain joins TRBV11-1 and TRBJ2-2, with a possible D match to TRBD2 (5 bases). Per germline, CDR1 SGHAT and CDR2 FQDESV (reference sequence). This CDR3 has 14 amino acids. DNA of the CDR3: TGTGCCAGCAGTTTTACAGAGGTTACCGGGGAGCTGTCCTTT. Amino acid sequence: CASSFTEVTGELSF.

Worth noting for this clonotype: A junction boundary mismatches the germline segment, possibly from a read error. CDR3 bases: TGTGCCAGCAACTTCGAAGGGGCTAGCGAGCAGTGCTTC. Its translation: CASNFEGASEQCF. The genes are TRBV11-2 and TRBJ2-7, with a possible D match to TRBD2 (6 bases). Germline CDR1 is SGHAT and CDR2 is FQNNGV. This CDR3 is built from 13 residues. Supplemented by reference TRBV11-2 and TRBJ2-7, the full variable domain reads EAGVAQSPRYKIIEKRQSVAFWCNPISGHATLYWYQQILGQGPKLLIQFQNNGVVDDSQLPKDRFSAERLKGVDSTLKIQPAKLEDSAVYLCASNFEGASEQCFGPGTRLTVT.

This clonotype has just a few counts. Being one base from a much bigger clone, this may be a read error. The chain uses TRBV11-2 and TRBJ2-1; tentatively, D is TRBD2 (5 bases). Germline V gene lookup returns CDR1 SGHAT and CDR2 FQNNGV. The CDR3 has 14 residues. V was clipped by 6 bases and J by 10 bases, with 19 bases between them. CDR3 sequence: CASSPDSGYREQFF. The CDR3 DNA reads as TGTGCCAGCAGTCCGGACTCGGGGTATAGGGAGCAGTTCTTC.

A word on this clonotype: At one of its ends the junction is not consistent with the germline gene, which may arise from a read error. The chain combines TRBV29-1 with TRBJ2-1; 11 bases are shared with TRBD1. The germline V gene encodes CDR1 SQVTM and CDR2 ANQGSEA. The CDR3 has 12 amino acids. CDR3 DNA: TGCAGCGCCAGGACAGGGGGCGATGAGCAGTCCTTC. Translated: CSARTGGDEQSF.

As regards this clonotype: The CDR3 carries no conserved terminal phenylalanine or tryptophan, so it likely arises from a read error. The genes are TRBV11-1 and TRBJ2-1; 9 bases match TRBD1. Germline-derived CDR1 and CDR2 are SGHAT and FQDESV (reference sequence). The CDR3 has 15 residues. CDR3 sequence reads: CAISSLGQGSNEQFL. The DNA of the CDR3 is TGCGCCATCAGCTCCCTCGGACAGGGGAGCAATGAGCAGTTCTTA.

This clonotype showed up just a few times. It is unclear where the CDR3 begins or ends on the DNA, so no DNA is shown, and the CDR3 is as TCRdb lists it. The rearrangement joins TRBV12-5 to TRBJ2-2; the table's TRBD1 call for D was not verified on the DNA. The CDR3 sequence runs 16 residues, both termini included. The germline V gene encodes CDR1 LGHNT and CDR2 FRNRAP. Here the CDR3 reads CASGVGRGSGTGELFF.

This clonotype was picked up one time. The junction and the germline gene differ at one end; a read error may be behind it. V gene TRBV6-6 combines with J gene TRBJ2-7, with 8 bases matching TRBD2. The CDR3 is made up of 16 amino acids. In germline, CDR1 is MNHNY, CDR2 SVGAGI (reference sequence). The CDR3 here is CASRQGVGTSVYKQHF. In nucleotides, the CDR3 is TGTGCCAGCAGACAGGGCGTCGGGACTAGTGTGTACAAGCAGCACTTC.

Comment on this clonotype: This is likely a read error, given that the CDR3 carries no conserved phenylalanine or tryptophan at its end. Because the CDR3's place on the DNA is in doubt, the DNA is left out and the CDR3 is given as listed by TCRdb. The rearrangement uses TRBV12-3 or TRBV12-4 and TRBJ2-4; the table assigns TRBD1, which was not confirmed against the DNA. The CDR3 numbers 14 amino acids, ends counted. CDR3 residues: CASSLGGRGDIQNS.